The 18 T cell receptor beta chains below all came from one sample that was sequenced in a study of blood T cells in healthy people across ages. Together with a sample-barcoded 5' primer, a J-beta primer mix was included in a second PCR lasting roughly 7 to 11 cycles. TCRdb ran MiXCR on the 5' RACE reads and lists one entry per CDR3 protein. The sample holds roughly 800,000 distinct CDR3 sequences, 55% to 75% seen once. Sequenced material: blood. Source of these receptors: a man younger than 45 in good health.

The genes are TRBV29-1 and TRBJ2-3, with 7 nucleotides matching TRBD1. The CDR3 runs 14 residues. The trim removed 8 bases at V and 2 bases at J, leaving 10 bases unmatched. From germline, CDR1 is SQVTM and CDR2 ANQGSEA. CDR3 sequence: CSLNRGTSTDTQYF. As DNA, the CDR3 is TGCAGCTTGAACAGGGGTACCTCCACAGATACGCAGTATTTT.

This chain joins TRBV9 and TRBJ1-4, with 7 bases identical to TRBD1. This CDR3 region has 16 residues. The V gene end was trimmed by 4 bases and the J gene end by 8 bases; junction bases not matched to a gene: 14. The V gene's germline CDR1 is SGDLS and CDR2 YYNGEE. CDR3 nucleotides: TGTGCCAGCAGCCCATGGGCACAGGGGAGGAAGGAAAAACTGTTTTTT. Translated, it gives CASSPWAQGRKEKLFF.

The J gene is TRBJ2-1, the V gene TRBV6-2 or TRBV6-3; no firm D call. V gave up 6 bases and J gave up 0 bases, with 6 bases separating them. Germline CDR1 and CDR2: MNHEY and SVGEGT. The CDR3 runs to 13 residues. This CDR3 is CASRRSSYNEQFF. The CDR3 coding sequence is TGTGCCAGCAGACGAAGCTCCTACAATGAGCAGTTCTTC.

In DNA, the CDR3 is TGTGCCAGCAGTTTAGTCGGGACCCTCGGGGATGGCTACACCTTC. Protein: CASSLVGTLGDGYTF. V and J are TRBV27 and TRBJ1-2, with D possibly being TRBD1 (5 bases). Trimming took 2 bases from V and 6 from J, leaving 16 bases between them. The CDR3 is 15 residues long. Germline CDR1 reads MNHEY; CDR2 reads SMNVEV (reference sequence).

This clonotype was detected ten times or more. J is TRBJ1-1 and V is TRBV5-1, with D unclear. The CDR3 sequence is 13 residues long. V lost 1 base and J lost 1, with 5 bases in between. Germline CDR1 is SGHRS and CDR2 is YFSETQ. The DNA for the CDR3 is TGCGCCAGCAGCTTGACAGCGAACACTGAAGCTTTCTTT. It translates to CASSLTANTEAFF.

The table lists this clonotype with a count of one. As DNA, the CDR3 is TGTGCCAGCAGCGTAAAGCGGGAGGGCTACAATGAGCAGTTCTTC. Its protein product is CASSVKREGYNEQFF. The V and J genes are TRBV11-2 and TRBJ2-1; 10 nucleotides agree with TRBD2. The V segment lost 5 bases and the J segment 3 bases; nucleotides outside the gene matches: 4. Germline lookup yields CDR1 SGHAT and CDR2 FQNNGV. The length of the CDR3 is 15 residues.

The sample holds one count of this clonotype. This chain links TRBV12-3 or TRBV12-4 with TRBJ2-3; D perhaps matches TRBD1 (5 bases). Trimming removed 2 bases at V and 4 bases at J, with 10 bases between. CDR3 length equals 14 residues. In DNA form, the CDR3 reads TGTGCCAGCAGTTTAAAGGGGCCCCCAGATACGCAGTATTTT. It codes for CASSLKGPPDTQYF.

The chain recombines TRBV5-1 with TRBJ2-7, with D maybe TRBD1 (7 bases). The CDR3 runs to 15 residues. The V gene lost 4 bases and the J gene lost 1 base, with 15 bases spanning the gap. In germline, CDR1 is SGHRS, CDR2 YFSETQ. Here the CDR3 DNA reads TGCGCCAGCAGCCCACGGCAGGGGGGTTCCTACGAGCAGTACTTC. It specifies CASSPRQGGSYEQYF.

This clonotype was detected a few times. The genes are TRBV21-1 and TRBJ2-7; the table's D call, TRBD2, was not checked against the DNA. TRBV21-1 is an annotated pseudogene. The CDR3 totals 15 residues. The CDR3, as DNA: TGTGCCAGCAGAAAACAGGGCCAGACAACCTACGAGCAGTACTTC. It is translated as CASRKQGQTTYEQYF.

This sequence joins TRBV5-6 and TRBJ2-4, with unresolved D. The J call may be faulty, since TRBJ2-7 better matches the DNA end. The CDR3 sequence is 13 residues long. The germline V gene has CDR1 SGHDT and CDR2 YYEEEE. The CDR3 sequence: CASSLMVFYEQYF. Written as DNA, the CDR3 is TGTGCCAGCAGCTTGATGGTCTTCTACGAGCAGTACTTC.

In this sample, this clonotype turned up once. CDR3 nucleotides: TGCAGTGCCCCGGAAATGACGTTAGCGCAGTATTTT. It encodes CSAPEMTLAQYF. The chain has TRBV20-1 and TRBJ2-3; D gene unclear. This CDR3 is 12 amino acids long. Germline V gene data show CDR1 as DFQATT and CDR2 as SNEGSKA (reference sequence). V was trimmed by 6 bases and J by 10 bases, leaving 17 bases between them.

The chain is built from TRBV5-1 and TRBJ2-1; unclear D gene. Germline V gene data show CDR1 as SGHRS and CDR2 as YFSETQ. The CDR3 runs to 12 residues. V gave up 4 bases and J gave up 7 bases, with 9 bases separating them. CDR3 protein: CASSLYPNEQFF. In nucleotides, the CDR3 is TGCGCCAGCAGCCTATACCCGAATGAGCAGTTCTTC.

The chain couples TRBV12-3 or TRBV12-4 to TRBJ2-7; no firm D call. CDR3 length: 12 amino acids. Trimming removed 3 bases from V and 7 bases from J, with 10 bases in between. The CDR3 DNA sequence: TGTGCCAGCAGTTTTACGGTGAATGAGCAGTACTTC. Protein product: CASSFTVNEQYF.

The gene calls are TRBV5-6 and TRBJ1-4; D ambiguous. Germline V lookup: CDR1 SGHDT, CDR2 YYEEEE. V was cut by 4 bases and J by 5 bases, with 15 bases left in between. CDR3 size: 15 residues. CDR3 in DNA: TGTGCCAGCAGCCAATCGGCAGAAGTAAATGAAAAACTGTTTTTT. Amino acid sequence: CASSQSAEVNEKLFF.

The chain employs TRBV28 and TRBJ2-7; TRBD2 aligns across 7 bases. Per the germline V gene, CDR1 is MDHEN and CDR2 is SYDVKM. The trim removed 6 bases at V and 6 bases at J, leaving 11 bases unmatched. The CDR3 is 14 residues long. CDR3 residues: CASSTTGTTGEQYF. CDR3 nucleotides: TGTGCCAGCAGCACAACCGGGACTACGGGCGAGCAGTACTTC. The variable domain in full, with the rest retrieved from reference TRBV28 and TRBJ2-7, is DVKVTQSSRYLVKRTGEKVFLECVQDMDHENMFWYRQDPGLGLRLIYFSYDVKMKEKGDIPEGYSVSREKKERFSLILESASTNQTSMYLCASSTTGTTGEQYFGPGTRLTVT.

This clonotype appeared a single time. The chain has TRBV20-1 and TRBJ2-4; 8 positions agree with TRBD1. The J call may be in error: the DNA end matches TRBJ2-5 better. The CDR3 has 14 amino acids. Looked up from germline, CDR1 is DFQATT and CDR2 is SNEGSKA (reference sequence). CDR3 nucleotide sequence: TGCAGTGCTAGAGTGGACAGGGCCCGTGTGACCCAGTACTTC. Translating it yields CSARVDRARVTQYF.

There are a few counts of this clonotype. The chain is built from TRBV29-1 and TRBJ2-1; D ambiguous. CDR3 length: 17 residues. V was trimmed by 0 bases and J by 0 bases, leaving 15 bases between them. Germline CDR1 reads SQVTM; CDR2 reads ANQGSEA. CDR3 nucleotide sequence: TGCAGCGTTGAAGATCGGTACACCCACCGCTCCTACAATGAGCAGTTCTTC. Amino acids: CSVEDRYTHRSYNEQFF.

The chain links TRBV12-3 or TRBV12-4 to TRBJ2-3; D is perhaps TRBD1 (6 bases). The CDR3 totals 14 residues. V lost 8 bases and J 0 bases, leaving 12 bases between the germline ends. CDR3 DNA sequence: TGTGCCAGCGTACAGGGCGTAAGCACAGATACGCAGTATTTT. As protein: CASVQGVSTDTQYF.